Shown below are 20 T cell receptor beta chains from a single sample sequenced in a study of CXCR3-negative and CXCR3-positive naive CD8 T cells. UMI-labeled TRB cDNA libraries were prepared by 5' RACE. Following a re-call of the 5' RACE reads, TCRdb has one entry per CDR3 protein and lacks DNA. This sample's clone table lists 150,000 or so distinct CDR3 sequences. Sequencing was done on a sample of naive CXCR3- CD8+ T cells from blood. Subset denoted: CD45RO-CCR7+CD27+CD95- naive CD8+ T cells lacking CXCR3 (TNR3-). All receptors derive from a human donor in good health. Some clones in this sample may be carry-over from other donors' samples.

The rearrangement links TRBV7-9 to TRBJ2-3; TCRdb reports TRBD2, a call that lacks DNA to check it against. CDR3 length: 15 residues. The germline gives CDR1 SEHNR, CDR2 FQNEAQ (reference sequence). The CDR3 spells CASSLGLGGGDTQYF. The variable domain in full, with the rest retrieved from reference TRBV7-9 and TRBJ2-3, is DTGVSQNPRHKITKRGQNVTFRCDPISEHNRLYWYRQTLGQGPEFLTYFQNEAQLEKSRLLSDRFSAERPKGSFSTLEIQRTEQGDSAMYLCASSLGLGGGDTQYFGPGTRLTVL.

The rearrangement joins TRBV3-1 to TRBJ2-7; TCRdb's D call, TRBD2, is unchecked because there is no DNA. The CDR3 sequence is 15 residues long. Looked up from germline, CDR1 is LGHDT and CDR2 is YNNKEL (reference sequence). The CDR3 reads CASSQEEGIVDEQYF.

This rearrangement joins TRBV27 to TRBJ2-1; TCRdb's D call, TRBD1, is unchecked because there is no DNA. This CDR3 spans 13 amino acids. Looked up from germline, CDR1 is MNHEY and CDR2 is SMNVEV (reference sequence). The CDR3 sequence: CASTRQGVNEQFF.

V usage is TRBV7-2 and J usage is TRBJ2-3; TCRdb reports TRBD1, a call that lacks DNA to check it against. The CDR3 consists of 12 residues. CDR1 SGHTA and CDR2 FQGNSA come from the germline V gene. The CDR3 loop is CASSSIRQTQYF.

The chain has TRBV5-1 and TRBJ2-1. CDR1 is SGHRS and CDR2 is YFSETQ in the germline V gene. CDR3 length equals 17 residues. CDR3 protein: CASSSGLDIWKDNEQFF.

This chain joins TRBV24-1 and TRBJ2-1; absent DNA, TCRdb's TRBD1 call cannot be checked. Germline-derived CDR1 and CDR2 are KGHDR and SFDVKD. CDR3 size: 15 residues. The CDR3 reads CATSDSGQGNNEQFF.

CDR3 in amino acids: CASSLDESGTGRKEKLFF. This chain uses TRBV5-1 with TRBJ1-4; checking the TCRdb D call of TRBD1 is not possible without DNA. CDR3 length equals 18 residues. Germline V CDR1 and CDR2: SGHRS, YFSETQ.

The chain recombines TRBV28 with TRBJ1-2; the D call from TCRdb, TRBD1, cannot be confirmed without DNA. This CDR3 comprises 15 residues. Germline V gene sequence: CDR1 MDHEN, CDR2 SYDVKM. CDR3 sequence: CASSLQGAQNYGYTF.

The rearrangement links TRBV12-3 or TRBV12-4 to TRBJ2-6. The CDR3 is 18 amino acids. The CDR3 region is CASSSRLDHYSGANVLTF.

The V and J genes are TRBV7-9 and TRBJ1-2. The V gene's germline CDR1 is SEHNR and CDR2 FQNEAQ (reference sequence). This CDR3 has 17 residues. CDR3 in amino acids: CASSTPAGGILNYGYTF.

The chain uses TRBV6-6 and TRBJ1-1; as DNA is missing, the TRBD1 call by TCRdb cannot be tested. Germline V lookup: CDR1 MNHNY, CDR2 SVGAGI (reference sequence). The CDR3 consists of 14 residues. CDR3 protein: CASSYGGLVTEAFF.

The V call is TRBV7-2, the J call TRBJ1-6; as DNA is missing, the TRBD1 call by TCRdb cannot be tested. The CDR3 length is 16 residues. Germline lookup yields CDR1 SGHTA and CDR2 FQGNSA. The CDR3 protein is CASSLEGQSYNSPLHF.

This chain connects TRBV6-6 to TRBJ2-5; TCRdb's D call of TRBD1 is untestable without DNA. The CDR3 totals 19 residues. Germline CDR1 and CDR2: MNHNY and SVGAGI (reference sequence). The CDR3 is CASSYWVVEGQWIMETQYF.

The chain uses TRBV12-3 or TRBV12-4 and TRBJ2-1; TCRdb designates TRBD2, a call that cannot be tested without DNA. The CDR3 consists of 14 residues. CDR3 sequence reads: CASSVGLAKEEQFF.

This rearrangement joins TRBV12-3 or TRBV12-4 to TRBJ2-5; the TCRdb call, TRBD2, lacks DNA for checking. CDR3 length: 17 residues. Here the CDR3 reads CASSWAQSLRGQETQYF.

The gene calls are TRBV12-3 or TRBV12-4 and TRBJ2-7. CDR3 length: 14 amino acids. The CDR3 here is CASSLGYTSYEQYF.

V usage is TRBV25-1 and J usage is TRBJ2-7. The germline V gene has CDR1 MGHDK and CDR2 SYGVNS. This CDR3 region has 12 residues. CDR3: CASSEYSYEQYF.

The J gene is TRBJ2-7, the V gene TRBV4-3; the TCRdb D gene call, TRBD1, has no DNA to confirm it. Per germline, CDR1 LGHNA and CDR2 YSLEER. There are 17 residues in the CDR3. This CDR3 is CASSQTTVGQGSSEQYF.

The rearrangement uses TRBV7-2 and TRBJ2-5; TCRdb reports TRBD1, a call that lacks DNA to check it against. Germline lookup yields CDR1 SGHTA and CDR2 FQGNSA. The CDR3 is 15 amino acids. The CDR3 spells CASSLGWGLAETQYF.

CDR3 sequence: CASSSTSGSEQFF. The rearrangement uses TRBV12-3 or TRBV12-4 and TRBJ2-1; TCRdb names TRBD2, which stays unverified in the absence of DNA. This CDR3 spans 13 amino acids.